The 10 T cell receptor beta chains below come from one sample, sequenced in a study of blood T cell repertoires in COVID-19. Method: immunoSEQ multiplex PCR; TCRdb's copy keeps in-frame clones and lacks some. The repertoire consists of more than 350,000 clones, with about 89% occurring once and the leading ten covering 10%. Sequencing was performed on peripheral blood. All receptors come from a woman in her twenties or thirties with COVID-19, enrolled during active disease.

The chain recombines TRBV24-1 with TRBJ2-2; D possibly corresponds to TRBD2 (6 bases). Germline loops: CDR1 KGHDR, CDR2 SFDVKD. The CDR3 spans 17 residues. The V and J ends lost 1 base and 0 bases respectively, with 11 bases between them. CDR3 in DNA: TGTGCCACCAGTGATTTTGAGCGGGCCACGAACACCGGGGAGCTGTTTTTT. Its translation is CATSDFERATNTGELFF.

The chain has TRBV20-1 and TRBJ2-2; 8 nucleotides line up with TRBD2. The trim removed 3 bases at V and 7 bases at J, leaving 10 bases unmatched. This CDR3 spans 15 amino acids. Germline values: CDR1 DFQATT, CDR2 SNEGSKA (reference sequence). CDR3 sequence (DNA): TGCAGTGCTAGTCCCAGCGGGAGTAACGGCGGGGAGCTGTTTTTT. Its protein product is CSASPSGSNGGELFF.

This clone was counted ten times or more. The chain is built from TRBV3-1 (or the pseudogene TRBV3-2) and TRBJ1-2; the match to TRBD1 covers 8 bases. The CDR3 contains 17 residues. V dropped 4 bases and J dropped 2; count of bases not matched to a gene: 12. The germline V gene encodes CDR1 LGHDT and CDR2 YNNKEL (reference sequence). CDR3: CASSRNSGQGGNYGYTF. The CDR3 DNA is TGTGCCAGCAGCCGGAATTCCGGACAGGGTGGAAACTATGGCTACACCTTC.

The J gene is TRBJ2-5, the V gene TRBV15; 9 bases match TRBD1. The ends lost 3 bases at V and 2 bases at J; junction bases unmatched: 1. CDR1 and CDR2 (germline): LNHNV, YYDKDF (reference sequence). The CDR3 sequence is 14 residues long. The CDR3 loop reads CATSRGQGQETQYF. The CDR3 DNA reads TGTGCCACCAGCAGGGGACAGGGACAAGAGACCCAGTACTTC.

A single count supports this clone. The rearrangement uses TRBV23-1 and TRBJ2-4; no clear D. TRBV23-1 carries the ORF label, with uncertain function. This CDR3 has 16 residues. Trimming took 3 bases from V and 0 from J, leaving 12 bases between them. The CDR3 nucleotides read TGCGCCAGCAGTCACTTTCGCCCTATAGCCAAAAACATTCAGTACTTC. This encodes CASSHFRPIAKNIQYF.

The V call is TRBV2, the J call TRBJ1-3, with unresolved D. Per the germline V gene, CDR1 is SNHLY and CDR2 is FYNNEI. The CDR3 is made up of 12 amino acids. V was clipped by 7 bases and J by 1 base, with 5 bases between them. The CDR3 sequence is CASTGSGNTIYF. As DNA, the CDR3 is TGTGCCAGCACGGGGTCTGGAAACACCATATATTTT.

This rearrangement joins TRBV23-1 to TRBJ2-7; a weak D match, TRBD2 (5 bases). TRBV23-1 is an ORF; its function is uncertain. There are 16 residues in the CDR3. Trimming left V 5 bases short and J 0 bases short, with 17 bases between. As DNA, the CDR3 is TGCGCCAGCAGTTTCGCCGTAAGGAGGACCTCCTACGAGCAGTACTTC. It specifies CASSFAVRRTSYEQYF.

CDR3 nucleotide sequence: TGTGCCAGCAGCTTGCGACCGCGGTTCTACGAGCAGTACTTC. Its translation: CASSLRPRFYEQYF. V and J are TRBV5-4 and TRBJ2-7; D remains unclear. The CDR3 has 14 residues. Germline V gene sequence: CDR1 SGHNT, CDR2 YYREEE (reference sequence). Trimming left V 1 base short and J 3 bases short, with 11 bases between.

The chain recombines TRBV7-9 with TRBJ1-1, with D possibly TRBD1 on 6 matching bases. The CDR3 covers 11 residues. In germline, CDR1 is SEHNR, CDR2 FQNEAQ (reference sequence). With 4 bases removed from V and 11 bases from J, the gap between germline ends came to 11 bases. CDR3 in DNA: TGTGCCAGCAGCTCTAAGAGGGGGGCTTTCTTT. Protein: CASSSKRGAFF.

This chain connects TRBV28 to TRBJ1-1; 8 bases are a match to TRBD1. The V gene end was trimmed by 7 bases and the J gene end by 1 base; junction bases not matched to a gene: 11. The CDR3 length is 16 residues. CDR1 is MDHEN, CDR2 SYDVKM, per germline. CDR3 in amino acids: CASTPPQGARNTEAFF. The CDR3 DNA is TGTGCCAGCACCCCTCCTCAGGGGGCGAGGAACACTGAAGCTTTCTTT.